The 8 T cell receptor beta chains below come from one sample, sequenced in a study of blood T cell repertoires in COVID-19. TCRdb keeps only in-frame clones here, not all; method: immunoSEQ multiplex PCR. Among over 200,000 clones listed, 80% were seen once. Material for sequencing was peripheral blood. These receptors were collected from a human donor in a cohort sampled during active COVID-19.

This clone was recorded a few times. The chain uses TRBV6-6 and TRBJ1-2; 7 nucleotides match TRBD1. Germline CDR1 reads MNHNY; CDR2 reads SVGAGI (reference sequence). V lost 5 bases, J lost 4 bases, and 10 bases stayed unmatched. The CDR3 is 15 residues long. DNA of the CDR3: TGTGCCAGCAGTCCAGACAGGGTAATAGGCTATGGCTACACCTTC. Its protein product is CASSPDRVIGYGYTF.

This chain links TRBV28 with TRBJ1-6; TRBD1 might be the D (6 bases). The CDR3 has 19 residues. Germline CDR1 and CDR2: MDHEN and SYDVKM. Trimming removed 1 base from V and 0 bases from J, with 16 bases in between. In DNA form, the CDR3 reads TGTGCCAGCAGTTTATTCCCCCCCAGGGGACACTCCTATAATTCACCCCTCCACTTT. Translating gives CASSLFPPRGHSYNSPLHF. Full variable domain (remainder filled in from reference TRBV28 and TRBJ1-6): DVKVTQSSRYLVKRTGEKVFLECVQDMDHENMFWYRQDPGLGLRLIYFSYDVKMKEKGDIPEGYSVSREKKERFSLILESASTNQTSMYLCASSLFPPRGHSYNSPLHFGNGTRLTVT.

V is TRBV28 and J is TRBJ1-3; no clear D. The CDR3 is 17 residues long. Germline CDR1 MDHEN, CDR2 SYDVKM. With 4 bases removed from V and 0 bases from J, the gap between germline ends came to 16 bases. Here the CDR3 reads CASSWTWTGLSGNTIYF. The CDR3, as DNA: TGTGCCAGCAGTTGGACTTGGACGGGCCTCTCTGGAAACACCATATATTTT.

The sample holds one count of this clone. The chain couples TRBV6-6 to TRBJ1-4; D is ambiguous. V lost 4 bases and J 8 bases, leaving 14 bases between the germline ends. CDR1 is MNHNY, CDR2 SVGAGI, per germline (reference sequence). The length of the CDR3 is 14 residues. This CDR3 reads CASSFGGLGEKLFF. In nucleotides, the CDR3 is TGTGCCAGCAGTTTCGGCGGACTCGGGGAAAAACTGTTTTTT.

This clone has only one observation. V and J are TRBV6-2 or TRBV6-3 and TRBJ1-1, with D uncertain. The CDR3 covers 14 residues. The V and J ends lost 5 bases and 1 base respectively, with 11 bases between them. Germline lookup yields CDR1 MNHEY and CDR2 SVGEGT. CDR3 coding DNA: TGTGCCAGCAGTAGGGAGCGGCGGAACACTGAAGCTTTCTTT. Amino acids: CASSRERRNTEAFF.

This chain connects TRBV5-1 to TRBJ2-5, with 13 bases matching TRBD2. The trim removed 3 bases at V and 4 bases at J, leaving 18 bases unmatched. Germline CDR1 SGHRS, CDR2 YFSETQ. This CDR3 is built from 20 residues. The chain's CDR3 is CASSSGGLAGEERGVETQYF. In nucleotides, the CDR3 is TGCGCCAGCAGCTCGGGTGGACTAGCGGGAGAGGAGCGGGGGGTAGAGACCCAGTACTTC.

The CDR3 sequence: CASSPEGQGFNQPQHF. The CDR3 bases are TGTGCCAGCAGTCCGGAAGGACAGGGTTTCAATCAGCCCCAGCATTTT. The chain joins TRBV28 to TRBJ1-5; TRBD1 matches at 8 bases. V lost 5 bases, J lost 3 bases, and 9 bases stayed unmatched. Germline CDR1 reads MDHEN; CDR2 reads SYDVKM. This CDR3 comprises 16 residues. Looking up the rest from reference TRBV28 and TRBJ1-5 gives the full variable domain: DVKVTQSSRYLVKRTGEKVFLECVQDMDHENMFWYRQDPGLGLRLIYFSYDVKMKEKGDIPEGYSVSREKKERFSLILESASTNQTSMYLCASSPEGQGFNQPQHFGDGTRLSIL.

The chain is built from TRBV4-1 and TRBJ2-1, with TRBD1 identical over 9 bases. Germline CDR1 is MGHRA and CDR2 is YSYEKL. CDR3 length: 13 residues. With 5 bases clipped from V and 10 bases from J, the junction kept 6 bases outside the gene matches. The CDR3 sequence is CASSFRQGGEQFF. CDR3 nucleotides: TGCGCCAGCAGCTTCCGACAGGGGGGAGAGCAGTTCTTC.